Each of the 6 T cell receptor beta chains below was sequenced from the same sample in a study of identical twins. Each CDR3 protein is one row after TCRdb ran MiXCR on the 5' RACE reads. The sample consists of about 730,000 distinct CDR3 sequences, about 20% of them appearing once. The sample was also linked to a second study, of T cells expressing NK-cell markers.

The specimen sequenced was PBMCs. The receptors derive from a woman aged 18-35 years in good health.

The chain is built from TRBV29-1 and TRBJ2-1; 10 bases fit TRBD1. Germline CDR1 reads SQVTM; CDR2 reads ANQGSEA. CDR3 length: 12 residues. Unmatched junction bases numbered 4, after V lost 7 bases and J lost 7 bases. CDR3 region: CSGRDRGNEQFF. The CDR3 region has the DNA TGCAGCGGGAGGGACAGGGGAAATGAGCAGTTCTTC.

CDR3 protein: CASSFGLAGAKNIQYF. CDR3 DNA sequence: TGCGCCAGCAGCTTCGGGTTAGCGGGAGCCAAAAACATTCAGTACTTC. The genes are TRBV5-1 and TRBJ2-4; TRBD2 aligns across 7 bases. The CDR3 loop spans 16 amino acids. The V gene end was trimmed by 2 bases and the J gene end by 0 bases; junction bases not matched to a gene: 5. In germline, CDR1 is SGHRS, CDR2 YFSETQ.

The chain links TRBV27 to TRBJ2-7; a weak D match, TRBD1 (6 bases). This CDR3 region has 15 residues. Germline CDR1 reads MNHEY; CDR2 reads SMNVEV (reference sequence). Trimming cost V 5 bases and J 0 bases, with 14 bases left between them. The CDR3 DNA reads TGTGCCAGCAGTCCACAGGGCCCACACTCCTACGAGCAGTACTTC. Translated, it gives CASSPQGPHSYEQYF.

This clonotype was counted between two and nine times. V and J are TRBV20-1 and TRBJ2-7; D is undetermined. Germline V CDR1 and CDR2: DFQATT, SNEGSKA (reference sequence). Deletions cut 2 bases from V and 4 bases from J, with 15 bases between. This CDR3 is 14 amino acids long. The CDR3 DNA sequence: TGCAGTGCTAGAACGGTCGAGCGCGGATACGAGCAGTACTTC. Protein product: CSARTVERGYEQYF.

The rearrangement links TRBV29-1 to TRBJ2-2, with D unclear. The CDR3 runs to 12 residues. Germline V gene sequence: CDR1 SQVTM, CDR2 ANQGSEA. V was clipped by 5 bases and J by 1 base, with 5 bases between them. The CDR3 bases are TGCAGCGTTCGAGGGAACACCGGGGAGCTGTTTTTT. It codes for CSVRGNTGELFF.

This clonotype was detected only a few times. The chain is built from TRBV6-4 and TRBJ2-3; tentative D call: TRBD2 (6 bases). The length of the CDR3 is 15 residues. The V gene's germline CDR1 is MRHNA and CDR2 SNTAGT. V was pared by 7 bases and J by 5 bases, with 19 bases between. The CDR3 protein is CASTLVDSGKDTQYF. DNA for the CDR3: TGTGCCAGCACCCTTGTAGATAGCGGAAAAGATACGCAGTATTTT.